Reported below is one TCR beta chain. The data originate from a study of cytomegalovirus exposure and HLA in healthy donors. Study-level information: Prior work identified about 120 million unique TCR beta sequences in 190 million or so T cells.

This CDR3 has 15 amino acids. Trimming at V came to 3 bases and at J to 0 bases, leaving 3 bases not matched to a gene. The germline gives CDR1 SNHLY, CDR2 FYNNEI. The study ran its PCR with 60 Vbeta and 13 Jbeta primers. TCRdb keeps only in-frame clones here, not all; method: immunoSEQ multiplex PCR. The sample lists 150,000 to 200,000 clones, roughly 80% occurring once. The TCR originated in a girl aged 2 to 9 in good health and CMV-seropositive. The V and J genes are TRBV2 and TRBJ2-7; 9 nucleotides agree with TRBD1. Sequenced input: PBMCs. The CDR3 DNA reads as TGTGCCAGCAGTGAGGGGACAGGGAGCTCCTACGAGCAGTACTTC. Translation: CASSEGTGSSYEQYF.